Listed below are T cell receptor beta chains from one sample, sequenced in a study of PD-1 blockade in classical Hodgkin lymphoma. Profiling relied on immunoSEQ multiplex PCR, and the TCRdb table lists in-frame clones only, not all of them. The table has 35,000 or so clones, around 80% seen once. Sequencing used peripheral blood mononuclear cells (PBMCs), obtained before the second cycle of nivolumab. These receptors all come from a human donor with classical Hodgkin lymphoma. The CDR3 runs from the conserved cysteine through the conserved F or W. The D gene is left open where the match is weak. Expanded clones get a size class; other rows say once, few or many, or leave the size out.

TRBJ1-4	TRBV2	NA	TRBD1	CASSEADRGRLFF	TGTGCCAGCAGTGAAGCCGACAGGGGGCGACTGTTTTTT
TRBJ2-1	TRBV4-1	NA	NA	CASSQDSWPYNEQFF	TGCGCCAGCAGCCAAGATTCATGGCCTTACAATGAGCAGTTCTTC
TRBJ1-1	TRBV25-1	NA	NA	CASSEFAAATEAFF	TGTGCCAGCAGTGAATTTGCGGCAGCCACTGAAGCTTTCTTT
TRBJ1-1	TRBV19	NA	NA	CASRGNMNTEAFF	TGTGCCAGTAGGGGCAACATGAACACTGAAGCTTTCTTT
TRBJ2-1	TRBV29-1	NA	NA	CSVTGSFLLPEQFF	TGCAGCGTTACAGGTTCCTTTTTGCTTCCTGAGCAGTTCTTC
TRBJ2-5	TRBV5-4	NA	TRBD2	CASSLGGGPGETQYF	TGTGCCAGCAGCTTAGGCGGGGGGCCGGGCGAGACCCAGTACTTC
TRBJ2-2	TRBV5-1	NA	TRBD2	CASSQGLAGANTGELFF	TGCGCCAGCAGCCAGGGACTAGCGGGGGCGAACACCGGGGAGCTGTTTTTT
TRBJ1-2	TRBV4-1	NA	NA	CASSQEIQGNYGYTF	TGCGCCAGCAGCCAAGAAATCCAGGGGAACTATGGCTACACCTTC
TRBJ1-4	TRBV19	NA	NA	CASTLGTSLVFF	TGTGCCAGTACCCTCGGGACATCGCTAGTGTTTTTT
TRBJ2-5	TRBV6-5	NA	NA	CASSPIDAFQETQYF	TGTGCCAGCAGTCCTATTGATGCCTTCCAAGAGACCCAGTACTTC
TRBJ2-1	TRBV2	NA	TRBD1	CATERQGSDNEQFF	TGTGCCACCGAGAGACAGGGCTCAGACAATGAGCAGTTCTTC
TRBJ2-5	TRBV5-4	NA	NA	CASSLMETQYF	TGTGCCAGCAGCTTGATGGAGACCCAGTACTTC
TRBJ2-3	TRBV6-5	few	TRBD2	CASSYSAGGADTQYF	TGTGCCAGCAGTTACTCGGCGGGGGGCGCAGATACGCAGTATTTT
TRBJ1-2	TRBV18	few	NA	CASSPPTGMGYGYTF	TGTGCCAGCTCACCACCCACAGGGATGGGCTATGGCTACACCTTC
TRBJ1-2	TRBV5-1	NA	NA	CASSADRDGYTF	TGCGCCAGCAGCGCTGACAGAGATGGCTACACCTTC
TRBJ2-7	TRBV18	NA	NA	CASSPAATSYEQYF	TGTGCCAGCTCACCCGCTGCCACCTCCTACGAGCAGTACTTC
TRBJ1-6	TRBV25-1	NA	NA	CASSESRWGASPLHF	TGTGCCAGCAGTGAATCGAGGTGGGGGGCGTCACCCCTCCACTTT
TRBJ1-6	TRBV11-2	NA	NA	CASSLERGSPLHF	TGTGCCAGCAGCTTAGAGCGAGGCTCACCCCTCCACTTT
TRBJ2-1	TRBV6-5	NA	TRBD2	CASSSTSGAYNEQFF	TGTGCCAGCAGTTCGACTAGCGGGGCGTACAATGAGCAGTTCTTC
TRBJ1-4	TRBV6-1	once	NA	CASSGDPRFEEKLFF	TGTGCCAGCAGTGGGGACCCTCGTTTTGAGGAAAAACTGTTTTTT
TRBJ1-1	TRBV9	NA	NA	CASSVAGSTEAFF	TGTGCCAGCAGCGTAGCTGGGAGCACTGAAGCTTTCTTT
TRBJ1-6	TRBV6-5	NA	NA	CASRRQNNSPLHF	TGTGCCAGCCGACGACAGAATAATTCACCCCTCCACTTT
TRBJ1-1	TRBV7-3	NA	NA	CASSLGSNTEAFF	TGTGCCAGCAGCTTGGGTTCAAACACTGAAGCTTTCTTT
TRBJ1-1	TRBV2	NA	NA	CASSVGRDTEAFF	TGTGCCAGCAGTGTAGGGCGGGACACTGAAGCTTTCTTT
TRBJ1-1	TRBV5-6	NA	NA	CASSGDLNTEAFF	TGTGCCAGCAGCGGAGACCTGAACACTGAAGCTTTCTTT
TRBJ2-2	TRBV19	NA	NA	CASSIGGFLTETTGELFF	TGTGCCAGTAGTATAGGGGGATTTTTGACAGAAACCACCGGGGAGCTGTTTTTT
TRBJ2-3	TRBV5-5	NA	TRBD2	CASSLGLAGGRTQYF	TGTGCCAGCAGCTTAGGACTAGCGGGGGGCAGGACGCAGTATTTT
TRBJ2-2	TRBV13	NA	TRBD1	CASSLRGQGRTGELFF	TGTGCCAGCAGCTTAAGGGGACAGGGAAGGACCGGGGAGCTGTTTTTT
TRBJ2-2	TRBV7-9	NA	NA	CASSLVQGWTGELFF	TGTGCCAGCAGCTTAGTCCAGGGATGGACCGGGGAGCTGTTTTTT
TRBJ2-1	TRBV5-4	NA	NA	CASSLPDNEQFF	TGTGCCAGCAGCTTACCCGACAATGAGCAGTTCTTC
TRBJ2-7	TRBV7-9	medium-sized	TRBD2	CASSVGTSGSYEQYF	TGTGCCAGCAGCGTCGGGACTAGCGGATCCTACGAGCAGTACTTC
TRBJ2-7	TRBV5-3	NA	NA	CARSLESEQYF	TGTGCCAGAAGCTTGGAGAGCGAGCAGTACTTC
TRBJ2-7	TRBV7-2	few	NA	CASSPPQQPYYEQYF	TGTGCCAGCAGTCCACCGCAGCAACCTTACTACGAGCAGTACTTC
TRBJ2-5	TRBV5-1	NA	NA	CASSTTGGWETQYF	TGCGCCAGCAGCACTACGGGGGGCTGGGAGACCCAGTACTTC
TRBJ2-7	TRBV7-9	NA	TRBD1	CASSLATGSNTEGYEQYF	TGTGCCAGCAGCTTAGCGACAGGGTCTAATACTGAGGGCTACGAGCAGTACTTC
TRBJ2-2	TRBV11-2	NA	NA	CASSREANTGELFF	TGTGCCAGCAGCCGCGAGGCGAACACCGGGGAGCTGTTTTTT
TRBJ1-6	TRBV7-8	NA	NA	CASSYSTGYASPLHF	TGTGCCAGCAGCTACTCCACGGGCTACGCTTCACCCCTCCACTTT
TRBJ2-7	TRBV5-6	NA	NA	CASSSGGTYEQYF	TGTGCCAGCAGCTCGGGCGGAACCTACGAGCAGTACTTC
TRBJ2-1	TRBV4-3	NA	NA	CASSEGGSYNEQFF	TGCGCCAGCTCCGAGGGGGGTTCCTACAATGAGCAGTTCTTC
TRBJ2-4	TRBV4-3	NA	NA	CASSQAVAELAKNIQYF	TGCGCCAGCAGCCAAGCCGTGGCAGAACTAGCCAAAAACATTCAGTACTTC
TRBJ2-7	TRBV27	NA	NA	CASSPRGQYF	TGTGCCAGCAGTCCTCGGGGGCAGTACTTC
TRBJ2-6	TRBV11-3	NA	NA	CASSLNRCSGANVLTF	TGTGCCAGCAGCTTAAATCGGTGCTCTGGGGCCAACGTCCTGACTTTC
TRBJ2-1	TRBV9	NA	TRBD1	CASSVDPTGTYNEQFF	TGTGCCAGCAGCGTAGATCCGACAGGGACCTACAATGAGCAGTTCTTC
TRBJ1-2	TRBV7-6	NA	NA	CASSPLWAGDYGYTF	TGTGCCAGCAGCCCGTTATGGGCAGGGGACTATGGCTACACCTTC
TRBJ1-2	TRBV19	NA	TRBD1	CASRMGQGYYGYTF	TGTGCCAGTAGGATGGGACAGGGGTACTATGGCTACACCTTC
TRBJ1-1	TRBV5-1	NA	TRBD1	CASRRRDRGMNTEAFF	TGCGCCAGCAGGCGCCGGGACAGGGGAATGAACACTGAAGCTTTCTTT
TRBJ1-2	TRBV29-1	few	NA	CSVNDVANYGYTF	TGCAGCGTTAACGACGTAGCTAACTATGGCTACACCTTC
TRBJ1-1	TRBV4-3	medium-sized	NA	CASSQDAQAEAFF	TGCGCCAGCAGCCAAGATGCCCAAGCTGAAGCTTTCTTT
TRBJ1-4	TRBV4-1	few	TRBD1	CASSVDRATNEKLFF	TGCGCCAGCAGCGTAGACAGGGCCACTAATGAAAAACTGTTTTTT